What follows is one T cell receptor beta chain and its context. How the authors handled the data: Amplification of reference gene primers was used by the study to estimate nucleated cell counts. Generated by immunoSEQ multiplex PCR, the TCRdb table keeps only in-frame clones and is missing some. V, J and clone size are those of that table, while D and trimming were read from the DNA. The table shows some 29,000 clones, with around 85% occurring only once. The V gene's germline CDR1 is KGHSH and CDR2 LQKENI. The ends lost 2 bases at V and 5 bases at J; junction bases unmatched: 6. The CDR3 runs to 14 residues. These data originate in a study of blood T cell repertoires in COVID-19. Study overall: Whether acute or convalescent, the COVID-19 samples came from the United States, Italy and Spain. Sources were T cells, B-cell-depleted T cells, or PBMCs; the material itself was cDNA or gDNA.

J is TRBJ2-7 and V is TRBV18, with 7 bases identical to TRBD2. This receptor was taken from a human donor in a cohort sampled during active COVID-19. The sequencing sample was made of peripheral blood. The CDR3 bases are TGTGCCAGCTCACCATCCTCGGGGGGTGACGAGCAGTACTTC. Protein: CASSPSSGGDEQYF.